The clone carrying this T cell receptor beta chain was counted at least ten times. One entry per CDR3 protein, called by TCRdb with MiXCR from the RT-PCR reads. The sample has around 570,000 distinct CDR3 sequences, 11% seen once; the top ten hold about 11%. Germline assignment: CDR1 MNHEY and CDR2 SVGEGT. CDR3 length equals 20 residues. J gave up 7 bases and V 6 bases, and 24 bases lay outside the gene matches. This sample is drawn from a study of response to subunit inactivated influenza vaccine. This same sample was also taken into another study, of T cells expressing NK-cell markers. That work contributes: TCR beta cDNA was generated via 5'RACE template switching incorporating UMIs.

The source is a man in his fifties or sixties who received an inactivated influenza vaccine. The sample here was PBMCs from blood, taken on the day of vaccination. The chain links TRBV6-2 or TRBV6-3 to TRBJ2-1; TRBD2 matches 10 bases. CDR3 loop: CASRRPGQQSTSGASNEQFF. The CDR3 region has the DNA TGTGCCAGCAGACGCCCGGGACAGCAATCAACTAGCGGGGCGTCGAATGAGCAGTTCTTC.